Sequencing of this TCR beta chain was carried out in a study of chemoradiotherapy in HPV16-positive cancers (dated by TCRdb to about 2022). About the study as a whole: Using functional T-cell assays on cells from two HPV16-positive patients, the researchers defined candidate HPV-specific T-cell clones and common TCR motifs. The study asked whether T-cell immunity against the HPV oncoproteins E6 and E7 changes during chemoradiotherapy and whether it affects survival. The candidate HPV-specific TCRs and motifs were then tracked in TCR repertoires from 86 patients with HPV-related cancers. Results the study describes overall, beyond this receptor: Expansion of candidate HPV-specific clones and E7-related TCR motifs was observed in the tumor microenvironment during treatment, whereas no such expansion was observed for non-HPV-specific T cells. In HPV16-positive patients, expansion of HPV-responsive T cells during chemoradiotherapy was associated with improved recurrence-free survival. Only a couple of HPV16-positive patients were used to derive the functional definition of HPV-specific T cells, and the survival association was reported for HPV16-positive patients.

The germline V gene yields SGHTA for CDR1 and FQGTGA for CDR2. CDR3 length: 15 amino acids, cysteine to phenylalanine. Only the CDR3 region is kept as DNA, spanning 45 bases read in frame from base 1. As to this clone: Its specific antigen is unknown. One junction end disagrees with the germline gene, perhaps due to a read error.

Repertoires were sampled multiple times during chemoradiotherapy, which allowed clonal expansion in the tumor microenvironment to be followed. Receptor amplification or capture employed the immunoSEQ multiplex PCR assay. TCRdb's version of the immuneACCESS table is confined to in-frame rearrangements and falls short of the full clone set. An unresolved V gene accounts for under half of the shortfall where checked; the remainder is of unknown origin. The sample table contains 12,000 or so clones; only one count was recorded for around 80% of them. Approximately 1% of the sample belongs to the ten largest clones.

The V and J segments used are TRBV7-3 and TRBJ2-3, and the D gene may be TRBD2, 6 bases matching. The material was obtained from a patient who underwent chemoradiotherapy. The clonotype originates from a human donor with HPV-associated anogenital cancer. The CDR3 is CASSLRMAGLDTQYF. The nucleotides read TGTGCCAGCAGTTTAAGGATGGCGGGGCTAGATACGCAGTATTTT.